This T cell receptor (beta chain) is from a study of OX40 agonist ivuxolimab in advanced cancers. Findings and limits, study-wide: CD4+ and CD8+ T cells in blood underwent clonal expansion by week 6 at 0.1 to 3.0 mg/kg.

A note on this clone: Its antigen is unidentified.

Assay: immunoSEQ multiplex PCR; the TCRdb copy retains only in-frame clones and omits some. The sample gives 98,000 or so clones, 89% of which show up once; approximately 0.36% is in the top ten. Looked up from germline, CDR1 is GTSNPN and CDR2 is SVGIG (reference sequence). The CDR3 sequence is 13 residues long. Trimming removed 0 bases at V and 3 bases at J, with 8 bases between. The chain couples TRBV30 to TRBJ1-1; no definite D call. This specimen consisted of CD4+ or CD8+ T cells sorted from blood, obtained in a trial of the OX40 agonist ivuxolimab. The receptor was derived from an adult with an advanced solid tumor such as melanoma, head and neck, liver or kidney cancer. In DNA, the CDR3 is TGTGCCTGGAGTGTACGGTTAGACACTGAAGCTTTCTTT. It encodes CAWSVRLDTEAFF.